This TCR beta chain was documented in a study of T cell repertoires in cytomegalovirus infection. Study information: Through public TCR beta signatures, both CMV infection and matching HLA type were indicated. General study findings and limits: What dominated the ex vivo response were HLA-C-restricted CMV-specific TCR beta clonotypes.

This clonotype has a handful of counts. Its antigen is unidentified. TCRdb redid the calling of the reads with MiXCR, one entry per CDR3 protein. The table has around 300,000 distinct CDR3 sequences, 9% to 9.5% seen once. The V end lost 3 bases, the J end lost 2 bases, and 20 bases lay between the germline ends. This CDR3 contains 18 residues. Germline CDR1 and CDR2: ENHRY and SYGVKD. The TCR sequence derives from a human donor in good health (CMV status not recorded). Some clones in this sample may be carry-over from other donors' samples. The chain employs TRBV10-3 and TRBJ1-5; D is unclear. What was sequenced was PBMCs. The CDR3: CAISDSYLLIEGNQPQHF. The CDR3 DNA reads TGTGCCATCAGTGACTCCTACCTCCTCATCGAGGGCAATCAGCCCCAGCATTTT.